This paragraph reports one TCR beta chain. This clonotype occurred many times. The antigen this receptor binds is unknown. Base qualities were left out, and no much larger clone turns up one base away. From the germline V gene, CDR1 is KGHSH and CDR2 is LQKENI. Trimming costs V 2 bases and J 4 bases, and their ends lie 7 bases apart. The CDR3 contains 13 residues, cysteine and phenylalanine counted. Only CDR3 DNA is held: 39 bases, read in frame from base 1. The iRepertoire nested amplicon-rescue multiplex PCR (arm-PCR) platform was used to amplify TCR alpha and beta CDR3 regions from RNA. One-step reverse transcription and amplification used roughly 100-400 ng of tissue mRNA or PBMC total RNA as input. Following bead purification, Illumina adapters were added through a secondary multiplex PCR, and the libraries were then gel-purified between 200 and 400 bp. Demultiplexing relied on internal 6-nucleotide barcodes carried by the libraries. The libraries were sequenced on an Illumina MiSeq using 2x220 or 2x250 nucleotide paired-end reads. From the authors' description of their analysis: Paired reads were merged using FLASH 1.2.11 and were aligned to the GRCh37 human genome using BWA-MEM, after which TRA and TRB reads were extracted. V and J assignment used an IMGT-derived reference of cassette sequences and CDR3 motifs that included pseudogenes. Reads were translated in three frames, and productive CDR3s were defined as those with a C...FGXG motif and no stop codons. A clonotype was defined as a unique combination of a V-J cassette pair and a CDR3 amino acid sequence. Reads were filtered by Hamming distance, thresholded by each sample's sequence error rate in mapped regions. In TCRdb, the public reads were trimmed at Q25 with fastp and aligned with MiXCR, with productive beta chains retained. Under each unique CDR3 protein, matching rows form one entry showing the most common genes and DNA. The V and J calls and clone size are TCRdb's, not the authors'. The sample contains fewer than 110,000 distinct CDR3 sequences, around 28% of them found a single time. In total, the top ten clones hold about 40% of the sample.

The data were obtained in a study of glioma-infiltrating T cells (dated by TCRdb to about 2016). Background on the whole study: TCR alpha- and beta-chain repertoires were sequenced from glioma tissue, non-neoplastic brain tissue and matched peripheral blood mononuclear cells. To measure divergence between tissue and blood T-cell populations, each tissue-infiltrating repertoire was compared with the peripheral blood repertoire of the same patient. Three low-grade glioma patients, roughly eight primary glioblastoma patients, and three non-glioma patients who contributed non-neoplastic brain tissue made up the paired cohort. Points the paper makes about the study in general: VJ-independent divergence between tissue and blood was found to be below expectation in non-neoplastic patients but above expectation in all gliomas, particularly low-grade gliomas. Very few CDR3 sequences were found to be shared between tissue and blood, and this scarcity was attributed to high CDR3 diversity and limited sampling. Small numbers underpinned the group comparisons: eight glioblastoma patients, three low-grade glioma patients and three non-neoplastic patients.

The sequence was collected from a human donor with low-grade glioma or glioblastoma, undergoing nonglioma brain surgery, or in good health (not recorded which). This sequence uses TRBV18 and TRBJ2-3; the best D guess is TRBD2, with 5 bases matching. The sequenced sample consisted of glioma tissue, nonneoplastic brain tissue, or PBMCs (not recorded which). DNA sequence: TGTGCCAGCTCACCAGGAGGTCCAGATACGCAGTATTTT. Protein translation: CASSPGGPDTQYF.